The clone carrying this T cell receptor (beta chain) appeared a few times. The antigen remains unidentified. These data come from a study of vaccination effects on CD4 cells after COVID-19. Study-level background: Participants got two doses of BNT162b2 or mRNA-1273 vaccine.

The assay was immunoSEQ multiplex PCR, and TCRdb's table has in-frame clones only and misses some. The sample yields around 25,000 clones, approximately 76% seen once. J lost 8 bases, V lost 4 bases, and 3 bases had no gene match. The germline V gene has CDR1 SGHNT and CDR2 YYREEE (reference sequence). CDR3 size: 13 residues. ViraFEST assay sequencing came after antigen-specific CD4+ T cells were expanded with viral peptide pools. Culturing for around eleven days preceded CD4+ T cell isolation. Neither prior SARS-CoV-2 infection nor positive nucleocapsid antibodies were present in the vaccine recipients. It was with about 10 IU/ml IL-2 and 9.5 to 10 ug/ml peptides that around 1.8 million PBMC per well were cultured. Half the medium was swapped for IL-2 medium on days 3 and 7. Findings and caveats of the study: Limitations: small convalescent group and missing early post-infection timepoints.

The source material was CD4+ T cells from PBMCs cultured with SARS-CoV-2 spike peptides, sampled before COVID-19 vaccination. The sequence derives from a human donor who received a COVID-19 vaccine. The chain joins TRBV5-4 to TRBJ1-4; 9 bases fit TRBD1. DNA of the CDR3: TGTGCCAGCAGCCCGGACAGGGGAGAAAAACTGTTTTTT. Translated, it gives CASSPDRGEKLFF.